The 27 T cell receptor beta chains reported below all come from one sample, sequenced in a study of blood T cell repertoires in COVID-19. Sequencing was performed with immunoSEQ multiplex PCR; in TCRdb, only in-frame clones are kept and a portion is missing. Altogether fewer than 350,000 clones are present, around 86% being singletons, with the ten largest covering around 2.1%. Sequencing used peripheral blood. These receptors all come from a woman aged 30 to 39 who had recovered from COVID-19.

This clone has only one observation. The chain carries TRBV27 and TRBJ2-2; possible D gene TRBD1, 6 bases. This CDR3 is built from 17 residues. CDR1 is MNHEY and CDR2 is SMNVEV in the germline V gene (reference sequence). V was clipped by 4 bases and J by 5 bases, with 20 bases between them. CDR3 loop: CASSWGSRGGRTGELFF. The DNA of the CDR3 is TGTGCCAGCAGTTGGGGGTCAAGAGGGGGTCGGACCGGGGAGCTGTTTTTT.

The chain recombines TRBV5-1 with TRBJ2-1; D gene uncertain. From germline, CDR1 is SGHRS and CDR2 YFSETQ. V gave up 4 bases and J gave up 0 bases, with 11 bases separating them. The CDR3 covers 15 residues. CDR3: CASSPFSSSYNEQFF. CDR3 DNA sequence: TGCGCCAGCAGCCCTTTCTCGAGCTCCTACAATGAGCAGTTCTTC.

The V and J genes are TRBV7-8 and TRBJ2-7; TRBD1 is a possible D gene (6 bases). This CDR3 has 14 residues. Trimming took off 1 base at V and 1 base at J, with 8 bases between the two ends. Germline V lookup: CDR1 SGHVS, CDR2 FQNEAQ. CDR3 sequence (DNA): TGTGCCAGCAGCTTAGGAACAGGGTCCTACGAGCAGTACTTC. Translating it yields CASSLGTGSYEQYF. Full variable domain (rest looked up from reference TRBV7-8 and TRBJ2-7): GAGVSQSPRYKVAKRGQDVALRCDPISGHVSLFWYQQALGQGPEFLTYFQNEAQLDKSGLPSDRFFAERPEGSVSTLKIQRTQQEDSAVYLCASSLGTGSYEQYFGPGTRLTVT.

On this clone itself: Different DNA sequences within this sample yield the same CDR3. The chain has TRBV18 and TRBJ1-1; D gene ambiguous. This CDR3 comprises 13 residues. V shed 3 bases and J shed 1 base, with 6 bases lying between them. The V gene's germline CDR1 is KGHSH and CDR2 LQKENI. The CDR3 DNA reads TGTGCCAGCTCACCGGGAGGGAACACTGAAGCTTTCTTT. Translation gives CASSPGGNTEAFF.

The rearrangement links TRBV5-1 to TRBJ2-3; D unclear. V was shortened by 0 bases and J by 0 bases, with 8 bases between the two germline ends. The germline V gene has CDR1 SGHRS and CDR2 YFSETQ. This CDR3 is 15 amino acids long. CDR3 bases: TGCGCCAGCAGCTTGGCCCAAACTAGCACAGATACGCAGTATTTT. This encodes CASSLAQTSTDTQYF.

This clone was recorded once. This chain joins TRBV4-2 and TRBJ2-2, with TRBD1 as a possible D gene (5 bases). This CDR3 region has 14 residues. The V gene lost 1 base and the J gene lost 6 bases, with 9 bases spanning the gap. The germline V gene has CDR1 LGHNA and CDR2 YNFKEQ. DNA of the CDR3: TGTGCCAGCAGCCAAGGGGGCAAGGCCGGGGAGCTGTTTTTT. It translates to CASSQGGKAGELFF.

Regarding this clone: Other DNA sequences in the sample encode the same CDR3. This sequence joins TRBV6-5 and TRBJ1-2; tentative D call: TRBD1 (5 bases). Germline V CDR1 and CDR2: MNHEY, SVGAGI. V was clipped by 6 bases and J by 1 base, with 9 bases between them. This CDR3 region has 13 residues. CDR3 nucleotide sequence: TGTGCCAGCAGCCCAGACAGTAACTATGGCTACACCTTC. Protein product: CASSPDSNYGYTF.

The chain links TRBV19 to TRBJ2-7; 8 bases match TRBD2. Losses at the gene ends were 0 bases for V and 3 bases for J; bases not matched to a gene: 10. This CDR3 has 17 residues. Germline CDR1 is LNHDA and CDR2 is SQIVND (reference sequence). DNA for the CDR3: TGTGCCAGTAGTATAGACACAAGCGGGAGCCCGGACTACGAGCAGTACTTC. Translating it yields CASSIDTSGSPDYEQYF.

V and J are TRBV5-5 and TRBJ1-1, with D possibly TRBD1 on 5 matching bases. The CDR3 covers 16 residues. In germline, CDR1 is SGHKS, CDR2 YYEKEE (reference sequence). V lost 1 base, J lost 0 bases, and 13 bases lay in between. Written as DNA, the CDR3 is TGTGCCAGCAGCTTGTTCCCGGACATCATGAACACTGAAGCTTTCTTT. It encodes CASSLFPDIMNTEAFF.

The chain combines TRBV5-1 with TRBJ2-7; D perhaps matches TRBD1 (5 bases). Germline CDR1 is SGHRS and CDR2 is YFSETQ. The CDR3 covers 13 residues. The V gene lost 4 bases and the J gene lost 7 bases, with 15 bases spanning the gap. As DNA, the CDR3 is TGCGCCAGCAGCCCTAGGGGTAGTGAAGAGCAGTACTTC. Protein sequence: CASSPRGSEEQYF.

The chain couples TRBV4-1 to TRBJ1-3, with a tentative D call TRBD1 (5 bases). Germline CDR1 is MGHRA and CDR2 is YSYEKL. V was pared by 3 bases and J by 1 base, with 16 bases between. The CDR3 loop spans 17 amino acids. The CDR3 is CASSQLLAGQSGNTIYF. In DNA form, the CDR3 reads TGCGCCAGCAGCCAGCTCCTTGCAGGGCAATCTGGAAACACCATATATTTT.

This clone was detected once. The CDR3 here is CASRGTAYNEQFF. CDR3 bases: TGTGCCAGCAGGGGGACAGCCTACAATGAGCAGTTCTTC. This chain joins TRBV2 and TRBJ2-1; TRBD1 agrees at 7 bases. The CDR3 consists of 13 residues. Germline CDR1 reads SNHLY; CDR2 reads FYNNEI. Germline trimming cut 6 bases from V and 2 bases from J; bases unmatched to any gene: 1.

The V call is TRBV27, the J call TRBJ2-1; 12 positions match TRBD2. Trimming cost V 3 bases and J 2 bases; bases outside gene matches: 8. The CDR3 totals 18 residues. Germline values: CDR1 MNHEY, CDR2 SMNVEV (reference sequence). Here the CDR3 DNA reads TGTGCCAGCAGTTTTCTCTCAAGACTAGCGGGAGCCTACAATGAGCAGTTCTTC. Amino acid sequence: CASSFLSRLAGAYNEQFF.

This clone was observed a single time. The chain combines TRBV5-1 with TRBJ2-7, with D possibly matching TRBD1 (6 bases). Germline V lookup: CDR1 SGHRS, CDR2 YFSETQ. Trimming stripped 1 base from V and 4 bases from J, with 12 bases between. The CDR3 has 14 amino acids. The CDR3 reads CASSLQFGQYEQYF. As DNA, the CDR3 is TGCGCCAGCAGCTTGCAGTTTGGACAGTACGAGCAGTACTTC.

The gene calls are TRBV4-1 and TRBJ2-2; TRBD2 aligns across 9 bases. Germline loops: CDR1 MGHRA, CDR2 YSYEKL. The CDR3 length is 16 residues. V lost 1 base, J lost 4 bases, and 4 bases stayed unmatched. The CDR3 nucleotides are TGCGCCAGCAGCCAAGGGCGGGGGGGCGGCACCGGGGAGCTGTTTTTT. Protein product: CASSQGRGGGTGELFF.

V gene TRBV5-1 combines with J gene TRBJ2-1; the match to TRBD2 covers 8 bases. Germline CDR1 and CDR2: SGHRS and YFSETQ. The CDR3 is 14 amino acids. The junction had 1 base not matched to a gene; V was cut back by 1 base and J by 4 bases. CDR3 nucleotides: TGCGCCAGCAGCTTGACGGGGGGGTACAATGAGCAGTTCTTC. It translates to CASSLTGGYNEQFF. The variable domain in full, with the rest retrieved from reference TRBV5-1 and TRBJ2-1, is KAGVTQTPRYLIKTRGQQVTLSCSPISGHRSVSWYQQTPGQGLQFLFEYFSETQRNKGNFPGRFSGRQFSNSRSEMNVSTLELGDSALYLCASSLTGGYNEQFFGPGTRLTVL.

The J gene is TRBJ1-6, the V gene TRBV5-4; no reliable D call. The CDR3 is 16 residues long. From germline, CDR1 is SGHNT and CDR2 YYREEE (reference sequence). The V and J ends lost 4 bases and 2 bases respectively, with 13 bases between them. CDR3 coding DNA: TGTGCCAGCAGCGGAGGCGCGAGCCCCTATAATTCACCCCTCCACTTT. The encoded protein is CASSGGASPYNSPLHF.

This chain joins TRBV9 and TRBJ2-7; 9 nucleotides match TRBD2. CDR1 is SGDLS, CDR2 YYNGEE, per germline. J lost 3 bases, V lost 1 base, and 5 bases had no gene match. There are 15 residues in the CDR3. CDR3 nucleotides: TGTGCCAGCAGCGTACGTAGCGGGAGCTACTACGAGCAGTACTTC. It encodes CASSVRSGSYYEQYF.

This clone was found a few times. This CDR3 reads CASSSSQGAYQPQHF. CDR3 DNA: TGTGCCAGCAGCTCATCTCAGGGGGCCTATCAGCCCCAGCATTTT. This chain links TRBV7-9 with TRBJ1-5, with 8 bases aligning to TRBD1. With V trimmed by 4 bases and J by 5 bases, 7 bases remained unmatched. Germline CDR1 is SEHNR and CDR2 is FQNEAQ (reference sequence). This CDR3 contains 15 residues. Together with reference TRBV7-9 and TRBJ1-5, the CDR3 gives the full variable domain: DTGVSQNPRHKITKRGQNVTFRCDPISEHNRLYWYRQTLGQGPEFLTYFQNEAQLEKSRLLSDRFSAERPKGSFSTLEIQRTEQGDSAMYLCASSSSQGAYQPQHFGDGTRLSIL.

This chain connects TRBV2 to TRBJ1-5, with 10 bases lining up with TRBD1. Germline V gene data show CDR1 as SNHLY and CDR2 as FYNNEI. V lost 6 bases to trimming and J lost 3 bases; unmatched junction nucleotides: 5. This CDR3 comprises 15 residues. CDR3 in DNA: TGTGCCAGCAGGGAGGGACAGGGGATCAATCAGCCCCAGCATTTT. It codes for CASREGQGINQPQHF. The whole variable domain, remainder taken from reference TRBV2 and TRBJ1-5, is EPEVTQTPSHQVTQMGQEVILRCVPISNHLYFYWYRQILGQKVEFLVSFYNNEISEKSEIFDDQFSVERPDGSNFTLKIRSTKLEDSAMYFCASREGQGINQPQHFGDGTRLSIL.

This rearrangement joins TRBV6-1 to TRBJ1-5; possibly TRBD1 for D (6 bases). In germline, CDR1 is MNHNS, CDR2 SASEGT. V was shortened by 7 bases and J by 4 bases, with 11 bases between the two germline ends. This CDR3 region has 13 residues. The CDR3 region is CASKTDRNQPQHF. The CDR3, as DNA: TGTGCCAGCAAAACGGACAGAAATCAGCCCCAGCATTTT.

The CDR3 is CASSEGSYQPQHF. The CDR3 coding sequence is TGTGCCAGCAGTGAGGGGAGCTATCAGCCCCAGCATTTT. This chain joins TRBV2 and TRBJ1-5; no definite D call. Germline V gives CDR1 SNHLY, CDR2 FYNNEI. The CDR3 loop spans 13 amino acids. V was trimmed by 3 bases and J by 5 bases, leaving 8 bases between them.

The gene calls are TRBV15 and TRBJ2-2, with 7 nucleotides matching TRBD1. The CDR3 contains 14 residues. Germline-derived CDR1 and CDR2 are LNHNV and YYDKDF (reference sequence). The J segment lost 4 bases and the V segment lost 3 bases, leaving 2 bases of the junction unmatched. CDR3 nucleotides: TGTGCCACCAGCAGGCCAGGGGGCACCGGGGAGCTGTTTTTT. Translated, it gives CATSRPGGTGELFF. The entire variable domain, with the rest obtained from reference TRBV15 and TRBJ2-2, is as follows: DAMVIQNPRYQVTQFGKPVTLSCSQTLNHNVMYWYQQKSSQAPKLLFHYYDKDFNNEADTPDNFQSRRPNTSFCFLDIRSPGLGDTAMYLCATSRPGGTGELFFGEGSRLTVL.

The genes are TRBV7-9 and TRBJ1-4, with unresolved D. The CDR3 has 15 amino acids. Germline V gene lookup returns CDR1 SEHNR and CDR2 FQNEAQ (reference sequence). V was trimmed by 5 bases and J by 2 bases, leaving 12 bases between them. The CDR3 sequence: CASSPYGVTNEKLFF. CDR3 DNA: TGTGCCAGCAGCCCATACGGAGTCACTAATGAAAAACTGTTTTTT. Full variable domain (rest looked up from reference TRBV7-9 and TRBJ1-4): DTGVSQNPRHKITKRGQNVTFRCDPISEHNRLYWYRQTLGQGPEFLTYFQNEAQLEKSRLLSDRFSAERPKGSFSTLEIQRTEQGDSAMYLCASSPYGVTNEKLFFGSGTQLSVL.

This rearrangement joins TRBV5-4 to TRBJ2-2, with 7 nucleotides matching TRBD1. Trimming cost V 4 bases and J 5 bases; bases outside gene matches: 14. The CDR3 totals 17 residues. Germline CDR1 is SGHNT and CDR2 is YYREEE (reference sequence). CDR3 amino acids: CASSPYLPKQGTGELFF. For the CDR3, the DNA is TGTGCCAGCAGCCCTTACCTACCGAAACAGGGGACCGGGGAGCTGTTTTTT. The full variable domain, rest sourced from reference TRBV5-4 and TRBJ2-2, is ETGVTQSPTHLIKTRGQQVTLRCSSQSGHNTVSWYQQALGQGPQFIFQYYREEENGRGNFPPRFSGLQFPNYSSELNVNALELDDSALYLCASSPYLPKQGTGELFFGEGSRLTVL.

As DNA, the CDR3 is TGTGCCAGCAGTAAAACAGCCGCTTATTCACCCCTCCACTTT. Its protein product is CASSKTAAYSPLHF. The chain has TRBV28 and TRBJ1-6; D not resolved. CDR3 length: 14 residues. Germline values: CDR1 MDHEN, CDR2 SYDVKM. The V end was cut by 5 bases, the J end by 8 bases, with 13 bases between.

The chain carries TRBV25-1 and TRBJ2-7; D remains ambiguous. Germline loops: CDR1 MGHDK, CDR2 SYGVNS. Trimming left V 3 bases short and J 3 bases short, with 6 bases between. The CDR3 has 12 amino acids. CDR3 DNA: TGTGCCAGCAGTGATGCGTTCTACGAGCAGTACTTC. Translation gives CASSDAFYEQYF.